One sample yielded the 8 T cell receptor beta chains listed below, sequenced in a study of T cells after yellow fever vaccination. TCRdb re-called the 5' RACE reads with MiXCR, one entry per CDR3 protein. The sample lists approximately 330,000 distinct CDR3 sequences; about 4% were seen once. This sample comprised PBMCs, obtained 5 days after the yellow fever booster vaccination. The receptors were sampled from a man between 18 and 29 years old who received the YFV17D yellow fever vaccine.

Only a few counts were recorded for this clonotype. The J gene is TRBJ1-4, the V gene TRBV7-2; D remains ambiguous. V was trimmed by 1 base and J by 0 bases, leaving 9 bases between them. Germline assignment: CDR1 SGHTA and CDR2 FQGNSA. The CDR3 covers 16 residues. CDR3 region: CASSLVWGATNEKLFF. The CDR3 region has the DNA TGTGCCAGCAGCTTAGTTTGGGGTGCAACTAATGAAAAACTGTTTTTT.

This clonotype has ten or more counts. One junction end disagrees with the germline gene, perhaps due to a read error. The chain's CDR3 is CASSLGAGDNEQFF. The DNA for the CDR3 is TGTGCTAGCAGCTTAGGAGCCGGGGACAATGAGCAGTTCTTC. This chain uses TRBV7-7 with TRBJ2-1, with D perhaps matching TRBD2 (5 bases). Germline V gene sequence: CDR1 SSHAT, CDR2 FNYEAQ (reference sequence). This CDR3 is 14 amino acids long.

Only a few counts were recorded for this clonotype. The chain links TRBV20-1 to TRBJ1-6; D might be TRBD1 (6 bases). The CDR3 is made up of 13 amino acids. The germline V gene has CDR1 DFQATT and CDR2 SNEGSKA (reference sequence). V dropped 6 bases and J dropped 7 bases, with 13 bases sitting between them. The CDR3 sequence is CSAKQGSNSPLHF. DNA for the CDR3: TGCAGTGCGAAACAGGGAAGCAATTCACCCCTCCACTTT.

The chain uses TRBV6-1 and TRBJ2-3; weak D call: TRBD2 (6 bases). CDR1 MNHNS and CDR2 SASEGT come from the germline V gene. Between the trimmed V and J ends, which lost 2 bases and 4 bases, there was a span of 7 bases. The CDR3 covers 13 residues. The CDR3 DNA reads as TGTGCCAGCAGTGAATCGGGGGCAGATACGCAGTATTTT. It translates to CASSESGADTQYF.

This clonotype was detected many times. CDR3 in amino acids: CASIGWGPEAFF. CDR3 DNA: TGTGCCAGCATAGGTTGGGGGCCTGAAGCTTTCTTT. V and J are TRBV27 and TRBJ1-1; TRBD1 might be the D (6 bases). Trimming took 7 bases from V and 6 from J, leaving 12 bases between them. The CDR3 runs 12 residues. The germline gives CDR1 MNHEY, CDR2 SMNVEV (reference sequence).

The table lists this clonotype with a few counts. V and J are TRBV7-9 and TRBJ2-1; D is uncertain. CDR3 length: 13 residues. Germline lookup yields CDR1 SEHNR and CDR2 FQNEAQ (reference sequence). Trimming cost V 5 bases and J 8 bases, with 13 bases left between them. The CDR3 spells CASSHAPADEQFF. As DNA, the CDR3 is TGTGCCAGCAGCCACGCACCCGCCGATGAGCAGTTCTTC.

This clonotype was found a few times. V is TRBV6-5 and J is TRBJ2-1; D is perhaps TRBD1 or TRBD2 (5 bases each). Trimming took 1 base from V and 0 from J, leaving 10 bases between them. CDR1 and CDR2 from the germline V gene are MNHEY and SVGAGI. The CDR3 loop spans 16 amino acids. CDR3 region: CASSYWDGRSYNEQFF. The CDR3 DNA follows: TGTGCCAGCAGTTACTGGGACGGTCGCTCCTACAATGAGCAGTTCTTC.

This clonotype was recorded a few times. The chain joins TRBV7-9 to TRBJ2-1; unclear D gene. The V and J ends lost 2 bases and 10 bases respectively, with 9 bases between them. The CDR3 sequence is 12 residues long. Germline V CDR1 and CDR2: SEHNR, FQNEAQ (reference sequence). The DNA for the CDR3 is TGTGCCAGCAGCTTAAAAGGTCCCGAGCAGTTCTTC. It encodes CASSLKGPEQFF.